This T cell receptor (beta chain) is from a study of beta chain features in type 1 diabetes. This clone has a handful of counts. The antigen remains unidentified. TCRB transcripts that were expressed got sequenced, as all of the isolated RNA had been reverse transcribed. Generated by immunoSEQ multiplex PCR, the TCRdb table keeps only in-frame clones and is missing some. The sample contains some 330,000 clones, over 9.5% of which appear only once. Germline V gives CDR1 SGDLS, CDR2 YYNGEE. The V and J ends lost 0 bases and 2 bases respectively, with 14 bases between them. The CDR3 is 16 residues long. Whole-study results and caveats: The study notes PCR might favor shorter templates equally in patients and controls. Sequencing from cDNA could over-represent high-TCR-expressing cells. In the patient group, naive, central memory and Treg TCRB repertoires seemed more alike than in the healthy donor group. There was a moderate but significant shortening of TCRB CDR3s in all four CD4+ subsets of Type 1 diabetes patients. Fewer junction insertions and more nucleotide deletions appeared in type 1 diabetes patients.

The material sequenced was naive CD4+ T cells from blood. V and J are TRBV9 and TRBJ2-5, with D possibly matching TRBD2 (5 bases). The source of this sequence is a young woman with type 1 diabetes. CDR3 coding DNA: TGTGCCAGCAGCGTAGCTACCAGGTCGGGGCAAGAGACCCAGTACTTC. Its protein product is CASSVATRSGQETQYF. The variable domain in full, completed from reference TRBV9 and TRBJ2-5, reads DSGVTQTPKHLITATGQRVTLRCSPRSGDLSVYWYQQSLDQGLQFLIQYYNGEERAKGNILERFSAQQFPDLHSELNLSSLELGDSALYFCASSVATRSGQETQYFGPGTRLLVL.